The source of this T cell receptor (beta chain) is a study of regulatory T cells in long-lasting Graves disease. Study summary: Antithyroid drug intake by newly diagnosed Graves' patients had lasted under 3 months.

Study results and limitations: Newly diagnosed patients had higher TCR diversity than persistent Graves' patients did. It was in persistent disease that TRBV28, TRBJ1-2 and TRBJ2-5 were favored.

This clonotype was detected ten times or more. No antigen is known for it. Deletions cut 6 bases from V and 3 bases from J, with 14 bases between. CDR3 length equals 14 residues. Germline lookup yields CDR1 MNHEY and CDR2 SMNVEV (reference sequence). Time point indicated: newly diagnosed GD, antithyroid drugs for less than 3 months. Construction of the TCR library relied on RNA isolated from PBMCs. For TCR beta, libraries came from iRepertoire HTBI primers and Arm-PCR of CDR3 regions. From the multiplex PCR reads, TCRdb called clonotypes with MiXCR, one entry per CDR3 protein. The table lists fewer than 450,000 distinct CDR3 sequences, roughly 15% of them singletons, with roughly 8% in the top ten. In addition, the sample was reused for a study of T cells in Graves' hyperthyroidism and ophthalmopathy. Per that paper: First-round RT-PCR with HTBI primers amplified the TCR CDR3 region.

The sequence was obtained from a middle-aged woman with Graves disease. Sequenced material: peripheral blood mononuclear cells (PBMCs), taken at new diagnosis, from a patient treated with antithyroid drugs. The chain employs TRBV27 and TRBJ2-5, with D perhaps TRBD1 (6 bases). CDR3 nucleotide sequence: TGTGCCAGCAGCGCTCTCCGGACAGAAGAGACCCAGTACTTC. Protein product: CASSALRTEETQYF.